This TCR beta chain was obtained from a study of cytotoxic CD8 clonotypes in ibrutinib-treated CLL. Study-level points and caveats: Whereas clonality rose at ibrutinib response, it declined toward baseline at progression.

Here immunoSEQ multiplex PCR was the method, and the copy in TCRdb shows in-frame clones only, minus some. The repertoire holds over 250,000 clones, with approximately 76% as singletons. The CDR3 contains 14 residues. The V end was cut by 0 bases, the J end by 6 bases, with 9 bases between. Germline V gene sequence: CDR1 MNHEY, CDR2 SVGAGI. Concerning this clone: Its antigen is unknown.

The sequencing here drew on PBMCs, taken at disease progression, from a patient treated with ibrutinib. The chain couples TRBV6-5 to TRBJ1-5; D possibly corresponds to TRBD1 (6 bases). The TCR sequence derives from a human donor with chronic lymphocytic leukemia. The chain's CDR3 is CASSYSAGVQPQHF. In DNA form, the CDR3 reads TGTGCCAGCAGTTACTCGGCAGGGGTTCAGCCCCAGCATTTT.